This T cell receptor beta chain was sequenced for a study of blood T cell repertoires in COVID-19 (TCRdb year 2020). Concerning the study at large: Samples covering the acute and convalescent phases of COVID-19 were provided by collaborators in the United States, Italy and Spain. HLA class I and class II types, where available, came from metadata supplied by the sample provider rather than from assay-based typing. Samples were obtained from the ongoing ImmuneRACE study (first 160 participants) and from roughly 1,300 subjects provided by 6 global collaborators. Sample metadata almost always included a de-identified subject ID, COVID-19 status, age in years and sex. The material from the prospective study consisted of cDNA or gDNA derived from T cells, B-cell-depleted T cells, or PBMCs. The dataset comprised deeply sampled blood TCRbeta repertoires from subjects exposed to, actively infected with, or recovered from COVID-19. The repertoires were released in a freely available public database meant as a resource for research on the immune response to SARS-CoV-2. Overall study outcomes, separate from this receptor: The amount of clinical and demographic metadata varied by source and participant and was provided uncurated.

The immunoSEQ Assay, a bias-controlled multiplex PCR, was used to amplify TCRbeta CDR3 regions from genomic DNA. In the original analysis: Within the assay, amplification of reference gene primers was used to estimate how many nucleated cells each sample contained. To quantify the absolute abundance of each unique TCRbeta CDR3 rearrangement, sequence reads were collapsed and filtered. Productive Simpson clonality was computed per sample as the square root of Simpson's diversity index over productive rearrangements. The immuneACCESS repertoire file appears here via TCRdb, limited to in-frame rearrangements. These files lack a portion of the clones; in checked studies, under half of the deficit traces to unresolved V genes, and the cause of the others is not known. Clonal size and the V and J genes are those of that table, whereas D and trimming came from the DNA. The sample table records 95,000 to 110,000 clones; roughly 84% of these occur just once. Of the sample, around 6.2% is held by the ten largest clones.

The V and J ends are trimmed by 0 bases and 1 base, leaving 12 bases between them. Including cysteine and phenylalanine, the CDR3 has 16 amino acids. Of all the DNA, just the CDR3 is kept, 48 bases in frame from base 1. The germline V gene specifies LGHNA as CDR1 and YNFKEQ as CDR2. Details on this clone: No cognate antigen has been identified for it. No per-base quality is available; no much larger clone lies one base away.

Whole blood was collected in K2EDTA tubes by collaborating institutions according to the institutions' own protocols. For TCRbeta analysis, collaborators shipped samples in one of three forms: frozen whole blood, isolated PBMCs, or DNA extracted from either of those sample types. The sequence came from a human donor in a cohort sampled during active COVID-19. The rearrangement combines TRBV4-2 with TRBJ1-2; a tentative D match to TRBD1 spans 5 bases. The material sequenced was peripheral blood. The CDR3 here reads CASSQDQTRVNYGYTF. The DNA sequence is as follows: TGTGCCAGCAGCCAAGATCAAACCAGGGTTAACTATGGCTACACCTTC.